Following are 16 T cell receptor beta chains from one sample sequenced in a study of identical twins. TCRdb called the 5' RACE reads again in MiXCR, with one record for every CDR3 protein. The table shows just over 450,000 distinct CDR3 sequences, with 12% to 15% occurring only once. These data were also filed under a second study, of yellow fever vaccine responses in identical twins.

Sequenced: CD4+ T cells sorted from blood. These receptors all stem from a woman aged 18-30 years in good health.

This clonotype occurred a few times. V usage is TRBV20-1 and J usage is TRBJ2-7; weak D call: TRBD2 (5 bases). Germline V gene sequence: CDR1 DFQATT, CDR2 SNEGSKA (reference sequence). The ends were cut back, 3 bases at V and 5 bases at J, with 14 bases in the middle. The CDR3 length is 13 residues. The CDR3 bases are TGCAGTGCTAGTCAGCGCGTTAGCGACGAGCAGTACTTC. Residues: CSASQRVSDEQYF.

This chain joins TRBV6-4 and TRBJ2-5; TRBD1 matches at 7 bases. Germline CDR1 MRHNA, CDR2 SNTAGT. The ends lost 3 bases at V and 3 bases at J; junction bases unmatched: 1. This CDR3 spans 13 amino acids. The CDR3 here is CASSETGKETQYF. CDR3 nucleotides: TGTGCCAGCAGTGAGACAGGGAAAGAGACCCAGTACTTC.

V gene TRBV6-4 combines with J gene TRBJ2-7; no reliable D call. Germline CDR1 and CDR2: MRHNA and SNTAGT. V dropped 2 bases and J dropped 3 bases, with 5 bases sitting between them. There are 12 residues in the CDR3. The CDR3 spells CASSDEIYEQYF. CDR3 DNA: TGTGCCAGCAGTGACGAGATCTACGAGCAGTACTTC.

This clonotype was observed a few times. For the CDR3, the DNA is TGTGCCAGCAGCTCGTTCCCCGGGACAGGGGGGGACAAAAACATTCAGTACTTC. Protein sequence: CASSSFPGTGGDKNIQYF. The chain combines TRBV11-1 with TRBJ2-4; 11 bases are shared with TRBD1. This CDR3 contains 18 residues. V lost 4 bases to trimming and J lost 3 bases; unmatched junction nucleotides: 11. The V gene's germline CDR1 is SGHAT and CDR2 FQDESV (reference sequence).

This chain connects TRBV24-1 to TRBJ2-1; D is tentatively TRBD1 or TRBD2 (5 bases each). The CDR3 has 15 amino acids. V lost 3 bases to trimming and J lost 6 bases, with 14 bases between them. Germline values: CDR1 KGHDR, CDR2 SFDVKD. The CDR3 loop is CATSDEGRAFNEQFF. The DNA for the CDR3 is TGTGCCACCAGTGATGAGGGCAGGGCGTTCAATGAGCAGTTCTTC.

This clonotype showed up just a few times. This chain links TRBV7-2 with TRBJ1-6; D unresolved. CDR1 is SGHTA, CDR2 FQGNSA, per germline. The CDR3 length is 15 residues. V was clipped by 5 bases and J by 10 bases, with 18 bases between them. Here the CDR3 reads CASSPSSGVDSPLHF. The CDR3 DNA follows: TGTGCCAGCAGCCCGTCCAGCGGGGTAGACTCACCCCTCCACTTT. Looking up the rest from reference TRBV7-2 and TRBJ1-6 gives the full variable domain: GAGVSQSPSNKVTEKGKDVELRCDPISGHTALYWYRQSLGQGLEFLIYFQGNSAPDKSGLPSDRFSAERTGGSVSTLTIQRTQQEDSAVYLCASSPSSGVDSPLHFGNGTRLTVT.

The chain uses TRBV12-3 or TRBV12-4 and TRBJ1-1; D remains ambiguous. V lost 5 bases, J lost 0 bases, and 13 bases lay in between. This CDR3 has 15 amino acids. This CDR3 reads CASSMLLDMNTEAFF. The CDR3 DNA reads as TGTGCCAGCAGTATGTTATTGGATATGAACACTGAAGCTTTCTTT.

This clonotype was picked up many times. This chain joins TRBV11-2 and TRBJ2-1, with TRBD2 matching over 9 bases. CDR1 is SGHAT and CDR2 is FQNNGV in the germline V gene. V dropped 1 base and J dropped 9; count of bases not matched to a gene: 13. This CDR3 is built from 17 residues. The CDR3 sequence: CASSLVPPGTSFPEQFF. CDR3 sequence (DNA): TGTGCCAGCAGCTTAGTTCCCCCCGGGACTAGCTTTCCTGAGCAGTTCTTC. Drawing the rest from reference TRBV11-2 and TRBJ2-1, the complete variable domain is EAGVAQSPRYKIIEKRQSVAFWCNPISGHATLYWYQQILGQGPKLLIQFQNNGVVDDSQLPKDRFSAERLKGVDSTLKIQPAKLEDSAVYLCASSLVPPGTSFPEQFFGPGTRLTVL.

Only a few counts were recorded for this clonotype. The CDR3 sequence: CASSFTQLAGGLETQYF. The CDR3 nucleotides read TGCGCCAGCAGCTTCACCCAACTAGCGGGAGGCCTAGAGACCCAGTACTTC. This sequence joins TRBV5-1 and TRBJ2-5; 12 nucleotides agree with TRBD2. The CDR3 covers 17 residues. Losses at the gene ends were 2 bases for V and 4 bases for J; bases not matched to a gene: 9. The germline gives CDR1 SGHRS, CDR2 YFSETQ.

This clonotype turned up a few times. This chain joins TRBV25-1 and TRBJ1-6; tentatively, D is TRBD1 (5 bases). This CDR3 comprises 15 residues. Germline-derived CDR1 and CDR2 are MGHDK and SYGVNS. V lost 5 bases and J 7 bases, leaving 15 bases between the germline ends. CDR3 protein: CASSRTLGRNSPLHF. DNA for the CDR3: TGTGCCAGCAGTCGGACACTAGGGAGGAATTCACCCCTCCACTTT. The entire variable domain, with the rest obtained from reference TRBV25-1 and TRBJ1-6, is as follows: EADIYQTPRYLVIGTGKKITLECSQTMGHDKMYWYQQDPGMELHLIHYSYGVNSTEKGDLSSESTVSRIRTEHFPLTLESARPSHTSQYLCASSRTLGRNSPLHFGNGTRLTVT.

This clonotype was detected many times. The chain employs TRBV10-2 and TRBJ2-7; a weak D match, TRBD1 (6 bases). CDR1 and CDR2 (germline): WSHSY, SAAADI. The ends were cut back, 5 bases at V and 1 base at J, with 9 bases in the middle. The CDR3 consists of 13 residues. This chain's CDR3 is CASSRDISYEQYF. The CDR3 DNA sequence: TGCGCCAGCAGTAGGGACATATCCTACGAGCAGTACTTC.

The V call is TRBV5-1, the J call TRBJ2-3, with D hard to call. CDR3 length: 15 residues. CDR1 SGHRS and CDR2 YFSETQ come from the germline V gene. Trimming left V 0 bases short and J 5 bases short, with 13 bases between. CDR3 region: CASSLVPQERDTQYF. The CDR3 bases are TGCGCCAGCAGCTTGGTGCCTCAGGAGAGAGATACGCAGTATTTT. Looking up the rest from reference TRBV5-1 and TRBJ2-3 gives the full variable domain: KAGVTQTPRYLIKTRGQQVTLSCSPISGHRSVSWYQQTPGQGLQFLFEYFSETQRNKGNFPGRFSGRQFSNSRSEMNVSTLELGDSALYLCASSLVPQERDTQYFGPGTRLTVL.

V is TRBV12-3 or TRBV12-4 and J is TRBJ2-5, with D possibly TRBD1 on 6 matching bases. The CDR3 is 14 amino acids. The V and J ends lost 2 bases and 4 bases respectively, with 11 bases between them. The CDR3 sequence: CASSLRTGSETQYF. CDR3 DNA: TGTGCCAGCAGTTTAAGAACAGGGTCAGAGACCCAGTACTTC.

This clonotype was picked up a small number of times. This sequence joins TRBV20-1 and TRBJ2-1; D unclear. V lost 6 bases, J lost 3 bases, and 9 bases lay in between. Germline V gives CDR1 DFQATT, CDR2 SNEGSKA (reference sequence). The CDR3 extends over 12 amino acids. This CDR3 reads CSATRLYNEQFF. DNA of the CDR3: TGCAGTGCAACCCGACTCTACAATGAGCAGTTCTTC.

In its sample, this clonotype was seen a few times. CDR3 DNA: TGTGCCAGCAGCGTAGAGGTAGTAGGGGAGCTGTTTTTT. Translating it yields CASSVEVVGELFF. The V call is TRBV9, the J call TRBJ2-2; D not certain. Germline V gene data show CDR1 as SGDLS and CDR2 as YYNGEE. This CDR3 has 13 amino acids. V was trimmed by 0 bases and J by 8 bases, leaving 8 bases between them.

In its sample, this clonotype was seen a few times. The genes are TRBV2 and TRBJ2-7; the D gene is possibly TRBD1 (6 bases). Per the germline V gene, CDR1 is SNHLY and CDR2 is FYNNEI. CDR3 length: 14 residues. Trimming left V 7 bases short and J 2 bases short, with 15 bases between. CDR3 bases: TGTGCCAGCAACCCAAGAAACAGGGCCTACGAGCAGTACTTC. This sequence encodes CASNPRNRAYEQYF.